This T cell receptor beta chain was captured by sequencing in a study of identical twins' blood T cells (dated by TCRdb to about 2013). At the level of the whole study: Roughly 50 million Illumina reads were obtained across approximately 12 libraries, comprising six alpha-chain and six beta-chain libraries. To assess how genetics influences repertoire formation, the study used next-generation sequencing to compare the TCR alpha and beta chain repertoires of three pairs of monozygous twins. What the research found in general, with its limitations: The study stated that the proposed role of the TCRalpha J segment in MHC recognition during thymic selection needs to be validated by independent studies. Twin pairs were reported to be markedly more alike in V gene usage than unrelated donors were, even when looking at non-selected out-of-frame TCRbeta clonotypes. Because the twins were raised together, environmental influences could not be ruled out as an explanation for the similarity between twins. The number of shared CDR3 clonotypes between two donors was mainly determined by the product of their cloneset sizes, and twins did not clearly deviate from this trend. Looking at the most abundant TCRbeta clonotypes, every donor had more CDR3 sequences in common with her twin than with unrelated donors.

Six healthy women forming three monozygous twin pairs were used as donors. All three twin pairs had been reared together, and it was thought likely that the same infectious agents and vaccines had been met by these twin pairs. TCR cDNA libraries were prepared from RNA that had been isolated from peripheral blood mononuclear cells. This clonotype was seen a few times. The antigen it binds to is not known. Nothing much larger sits one base from this clone, and base qualities are not available. The library came from 5' RACE. The sequencer was an Illumina Genome Analyzer IIx. The RNA-based TCR cDNA libraries were made using a previously described protocol that was modified in several ways. To prevent cross-contamination, sample-specific barcodes were introduced on both ends of each TCR cDNA library during cDNA synthesis and amplification. The study's processing was this. Each library contained about 2.2 to 4 million CDR3-containing reads, and somewhere between about 90,000 and nearly 550,000 clonotypes were identified for each individual. Reads with improper barcode index combinations were discarded, after which clonesets were built for each library with the MiTCR software. During the assembly of CDR3 clonotypes by MiTCR, low-quality reads were filtered or rescued and PCR and sequencing errors were corrected. Artificial out-of-frame clonotypes were removed by being mapped to in-frame sequences, with one indel in the CDR3 allowed. Similarity in V and J gene usage between donors was calculated as the Jensen-Shannon divergence divided by the mean entropy. In TCRdb, the public reads were trimmed at Q25 with fastp and aligned with MiXCR, with productive beta chains retained. Duplicate CDR3 protein sequences are folded into a single record with the most common DNA and genes. TCRdb's processing, not the authors' own work, is the source of the V and J calls. The sample table records hundreds of thousands of distinct CDR3 sequences; about 28% of these occur just once. Of the sample, around 5.6% is held by the ten largest clones.

The germline V end is reduced by 3 bases and the J end by 0 bases; junction bases left unmatched: 5. From its cysteine to its phenylalanine, the CDR3 spans 15 amino acids. The only DNA kept is the CDR3, 45 bases in frame from the first base. The germline V gene sets CDR1 to SGHRS and CDR2 to YFSETQ. This chain joins TRBV5-1 to TRBJ1-1; 7 central nucleotides agree with TRBD1. Specimen: PBMCs. The receptor comes from a woman between 18 and 50 years old in good health. The nucleotide sequence reads TGCGCCAGCAGCTCGGGACAGTACATGAACACTGAAGCTTTCTTT. The resulting protein is CASSSGQYMNTEAFF.